This passage covers 8 T cell receptor beta chains from one sample sequenced in a study of blood T cells in healthy people across ages. For the second PCR, which ran for roughly 6 to 12 cycles, a sample-barcoded 5' primer and a J-beta primer mix were used. MiXCR, run by TCRdb on the 5' RACE reads, gives a single entry per CDR3 protein. The sample lists around 1.5 million distinct CDR3 sequences, around 59% seen once, with roughly 6.3% in the top ten. The sequenced sample consisted of blood. The receptors originated from a man aged 18 to 30 in good health.

The gene calls are TRBV28 and TRBJ1-2; D is undetermined. V shed 3 bases and J shed 4 bases, with 18 bases lying between them. The V gene's germline CDR1 is MDHEN and CDR2 SYDVKM. This CDR3 comprises 16 residues. CDR3 in DNA: TGTGCCAGCAGTTTCGGCAGCAAGACAATGACCTATGGCTACACCTTC. Protein product: CASSFGSKTMTYGYTF.

The rearrangement joins TRBV4-1 to TRBJ1-1; D call uncertain. Trimming cost V 1 base and J 1 base, with 7 bases left between them. CDR1 MGHRA and CDR2 YSYEKL come from the germline V gene. The CDR3 runs to 14 residues. CDR3 nucleotide sequence: TGCGCCAGCAGCCAAGTACCCAGGAACACTGAAGCTTTCTTT. Translation: CASSQVPRNTEAFF.

The V and J genes are TRBV5-1 and TRBJ1-5, with D uncertain. The CDR3 spans 14 residues. Deletions cut 0 bases from V and 2 bases from J, with 6 bases between. The V gene's germline CDR1 is SGHRS and CDR2 YFSETQ. CDR3 loop: CASSLDVGNQPQHF. The CDR3 DNA reads TGCGCCAGCAGCTTGGATGTGGGCAATCAGCCCCAGCATTTT.

The gene calls are TRBV6-5 and TRBJ2-5, with TRBD1 matching 10 bases. Germline trimming cut 0 bases from V and 4 bases from J; bases unmatched to any gene: 5. The CDR3 loop spans 16 amino acids. Germline CDR1 MNHEY, CDR2 SVGAGI. The CDR3: CASSYSGTGVGETQYF. The CDR3 coding sequence is TGTGCCAGCAGTTACTCGGGGACAGGGGTCGGAGAGACCCAGTACTTC.

This clonotype was detected only a few times. The V gene is TRBV4-3, the J gene TRBJ2-3; D possibly uses TRBD1 or TRBD2 (5 bases each). The CDR3 extends over 17 amino acids. Between the trimmed V and J ends, which lost 0 bases and 2 bases, there was a span of 15 bases. Germline V lookup: CDR1 LGHNA, CDR2 YSLEER. CDR3 region: CASSQDLGTGPTDTQYF. In nucleotides, the CDR3 is TGCGCCAGCAGCCAAGATTTGGGGACCGGGCCCACAGATACGCAGTATTTT.

The chain links TRBV20-1 to TRBJ2-7; 10 nucleotides agree with TRBD2. After removal of 3 bases from V and 0 bases from J, the junction contained 2 bases not matched to a gene. This CDR3 is 14 amino acids long. Germline V lookup: CDR1 DFQATT, CDR2 SNEGSKA (reference sequence). Here the CDR3 DNA reads TGCAGTGCTAGGGGGACTAGCGCCTCCTACGAGCAGTACTTC. Translating gives CSARGTSASYEQYF.

The chain is built from TRBV28 and TRBJ1-5; a weak D match, TRBD1 (5 bases). Germline V gene data show CDR1 as MDHEN and CDR2 as SYDVKM. The CDR3 spans 14 residues. With 2 bases removed from V and 7 bases from J, the gap between germline ends came to 12 bases. This CDR3 is CASSLGEGRQPQHF. The CDR3 nucleotides are TGTGCCAGCAGTTTAGGGGAGGGGCGGCAGCCCCAGCATTTT.

The J gene is TRBJ2-5, the V gene TRBV25-1, with D uncertain. CDR3 length: 14 amino acids. Trimming left V 7 bases short and J 2 bases short, with 14 bases between. CDR1 is MGHDK, CDR2 SYGVNS, per germline. The CDR3 bases are TGTGCCAGCACGTGGCAGGACCGGCAAGAGACCCAGTACTTC. Its translation is CASTWQDRQETQYF.